The rows below give T cell receptor beta chains drawn from one sample of a study of shared clonotypes between healthy human individuals. Only in-frame clones appear in the TCRdb table, and some are missing; sequencing was by immunoSEQ multiplex PCR. The table has more than 550,000 clones, about 90% seen once. Material for sequencing was naive CD8+ T cells sorted from blood. Source of these receptors: a man aged 25-45 years in good health. Each CDR3 is given with its conserved first and last residue. The order of the fields is J gene, D gene, V gene, clone size, CDR3 DNA, CDR3 protein. D genes are given only for firm matches. Some rows have no size entry. The others give once, few or many, or a class for an expanded clone.

j_call: TRBJ2-1; d_call: TRBD2; v_call: TRBV9; clone_size: -; cdr3_nt: TGTGCCAGCAGCGCCCCCGGGACTAGCGGGAGTGAGCAGTTCTTC; cdr3_aa: CASSAPGTSGSEQFF
j_call: TRBJ2-1; d_call: -; v_call: TRBV20-1; clone_size: -; cdr3_nt: TGCAGTGCTAGCCACCATGAGGAGCAGTTCTTC; cdr3_aa: CSASHHEEQFF
j_call: TRBJ2-7; d_call: TRBD1; v_call: TRBV27; clone_size: once; cdr3_nt: TGTGCCAGCAGTTTGGACAGGGGCTCCTACGAGCAGTACTTC; cdr3_aa: CASSLDRGSYEQYF
j_call: TRBJ2-2; d_call: -; v_call: TRBV30; clone_size: -; cdr3_nt: TGTGCCTGGAGTGTTTACGTCGGGGAGCTGTTTTTT; cdr3_aa: CAWSVYVGELFF
j_call: TRBJ1-5; d_call: -; v_call: TRBV28; clone_size: -; cdr3_nt: TGTGCCAGCAGTTTACGTCCGAGGAGTAAATCTAATCAGCCCCAGCATTTT; cdr3_aa: CASSLRPRSKSNQPQHF
j_call: TRBJ2-1; d_call: -; v_call: TRBV19; clone_size: -; cdr3_nt: TGTGCCAGTAGTATAACGGCCTACAATGAGCAGTTCTTC; cdr3_aa: CASSITAYNEQFF
j_call: TRBJ2-2; d_call: -; v_call: TRBV14; clone_size: -; cdr3_nt: TGTGCCAGCAGTCCCTACCGTGGGGGCCCCGGGGAGCTGTTTTTT; cdr3_aa: CASSPYRGGPGELFF
j_call: TRBJ2-7; d_call: -; v_call: TRBV4-1; clone_size: -; cdr3_nt: TGCGCCAGCAGCCAAGACTACGAGCAGTACTTC; cdr3_aa: CASSQDYEQYF
j_call: TRBJ1-1; d_call: -; v_call: TRBV28; clone_size: once; cdr3_nt: TGTGCCAGCACCATTCTCTTTATTGACAGGAACACTGAAGCTTTCTTT; cdr3_aa: CASTILFIDRNTEAFF
j_call: TRBJ2-1; d_call: TRBD2; v_call: TRBV27; clone_size: -; cdr3_nt: TGTGCCAGCAGTTTAAGGCGGGAGGGGAACAATGAGCAGTTCTTC; cdr3_aa: CASSLRREGNNEQFF
j_call: TRBJ2-6; d_call: -; v_call: TRBV28; clone_size: -; cdr3_nt: TGTGCCAGCAGTTCCTTCGAGGCCCAGTACTCTGGGGCCAACGTCCTGACTTTC; cdr3_aa: CASSSFEAQYSGANVLTF
j_call: TRBJ2-1; d_call: TRBD2; v_call: TRBV27; clone_size: -; cdr3_nt: TGTGCCAGCACCTCAGGGCTAGCGGGACGTGAGCAGTTCTTC; cdr3_aa: CASTSGLAGREQFF
j_call: TRBJ2-7; d_call: TRBD2; v_call: TRBV7-2; clone_size: few; cdr3_nt: TGTGCCAGCAGCTTAGCTCCATGGGGAGGGTCCTACGAGCAGTACTTC; cdr3_aa: CASSLAPWGGSYEQYF
j_call: TRBJ2-7; d_call: TRBD2; v_call: TRBV27; clone_size: -; cdr3_nt: TGTGCCAGCAGGCCAGCGGGACTAGCGGGTTACGAGCAGTACTTC; cdr3_aa: CASRPAGLAGYEQYF
j_call: TRBJ2-2; d_call: TRBD2; v_call: TRBV11-3; clone_size: -; cdr3_nt: TGTGCCAGCAGCATACGGCCGGCGGGAGGTAACACCGGGGAGCTGTTTTTT; cdr3_aa: CASSIRPAGGNTGELFF
j_call: TRBJ2-1; d_call: TRBD1; v_call: TRBV10-1; clone_size: once; cdr3_nt: TGCGCCAGCAGTGAGTCGATTAGGACAGGGGCCTACAATGAGCAGTTCTTC; cdr3_aa: CASSESIRTGAYNEQFF
j_call: TRBJ2-7; d_call: TRBD1; v_call: TRBV27; clone_size: -; cdr3_nt: TGTGCCAGCAGTTCGCCGGGACAGTTGCTCTACGAGCAGTACTTC; cdr3_aa: CASSSPGQLLYEQYF
j_call: TRBJ2-3; d_call: -; v_call: TRBV9; clone_size: -; cdr3_nt: TGTGCCAGCAGCGTAGAGAGAACAGATACGCAGTATTTT; cdr3_aa: CASSVERTDTQYF
j_call: TRBJ2-1; d_call: -; v_call: TRBV7-6; clone_size: -; cdr3_nt: TGTGCCAGCAGCTTATCAGGGCTCAATGAGCAGTTCTTC; cdr3_aa: CASSLSGLNEQFF
j_call: TRBJ1-5; d_call: -; v_call: TRBV28; clone_size: -; cdr3_nt: TGTGCCAGCAGTCTTGAGGTACAGCCCCAGCATTTT; cdr3_aa: CASSLEVQPQHF
j_call: TRBJ2-1; d_call: TRBD1; v_call: TRBV7-9; clone_size: few; cdr3_nt: TGTGCCAGCAGCTCGTCGACAGGGGTGACCTACAATGAGCAGTTCTTC; cdr3_aa: CASSSSTGVTYNEQFF
j_call: TRBJ1-2; d_call: -; v_call: TRBV4-2; clone_size: -; cdr3_nt: TGTGCCAGCAGCCAATTCCTGTCTGGGGGCGATGGCTACACCTTC; cdr3_aa: CASSQFLSGGDGYTF
j_call: TRBJ1-4; d_call: -; v_call: TRBV28; clone_size: -; cdr3_nt: TGTGCCAGCAGTTCCGGATATTGGGGCGATGAAAAACTGTTTTTT; cdr3_aa: CASSSGYWGDEKLFF
j_call: TRBJ1-1; d_call: TRBD1; v_call: TRBV19; clone_size: -; cdr3_nt: TGTGCCAGTAGTCTGACAGGGGTGAACACTGAAGCTTTCTTT; cdr3_aa: CASSLTGVNTEAFF
j_call: TRBJ1-1; d_call: -; v_call: TRBV9; clone_size: -; cdr3_nt: TGTGCCAGCAGCACCACAGGGCGGGGCACTGAAGCTTTCTTT; cdr3_aa: CASSTTGRGTEAFF
j_call: TRBJ2-7; d_call: -; v_call: TRBV7-9; clone_size: -; cdr3_nt: TGTGCCAGCAGCTTAGCTGGAGCGGCCTACGAGCAGTACTTC; cdr3_aa: CASSLAGAAYEQYF
j_call: TRBJ2-1; d_call: TRBD2; v_call: TRBV27; clone_size: -; cdr3_nt: TGTGCCAGCAGTGGGACTAGCGGGATAAGCTACGAGCAGTTCTTC; cdr3_aa: CASSGTSGISYEQFF
j_call: TRBJ2-7; d_call: -; v_call: TRBV7-2; clone_size: -; cdr3_nt: TGTGCCAGCAGCCCAGGGATTTACGAGCAGTACTTC; cdr3_aa: CASSPGIYEQYF
j_call: TRBJ2-3; d_call: -; v_call: TRBV7-6; clone_size: -; cdr3_nt: TGTGCCAGCAGCCCCCGTGCGGCGCCACGTTTT; cdr3_aa: CASSPRAAPRF
j_call: TRBJ2-7; d_call: -; v_call: TRBV10-1; clone_size: -; cdr3_nt: TGCGCCAGCAGTGACGGCGCTATCAAGTACTTC; cdr3_aa: CASSDGAIKYF
j_call: TRBJ2-1; d_call: -; v_call: TRBV27; clone_size: once; cdr3_nt: TGTGCCAGCAGCAGGTTATACAATGAGCAGTTCTTC; cdr3_aa: CASSRLYNEQFF
j_call: TRBJ1-2; d_call: -; v_call: TRBV9; clone_size: -; cdr3_nt: TGTGCCAGCAGCGAGCGGGTGCGGGGCTACACCTTC; cdr3_aa: CASSERVRGYTF
j_call: TRBJ2-3; d_call: TRBD2; v_call: TRBV9; clone_size: -; cdr3_nt: TGTGCCAGCAGCGTAGCTGGGGGGTGGGCTAGCGGGAGTCGTGCAGATACGCAGTATTTT; cdr3_aa: CASSVAGGWASGSRADTQYF
j_call: TRBJ1-2; d_call: -; v_call: TRBV7-9; clone_size: -; cdr3_nt: TGTGCCAGCAGCTTATATGGCGGTAACTATGGCTACACCTTC; cdr3_aa: CASSLYGGNYGYTF
j_call: TRBJ2-7; d_call: TRBD2; v_call: TRBV27; clone_size: -; cdr3_nt: TGTGCCAGCAGTTTGGGGCACCGAGGAGGATCGGGAGGTGTCTACGAGCAGTACTTC; cdr3_aa: CASSLGHRGGSGGVYEQYF
j_call: TRBJ2-2; d_call: -; v_call: TRBV27; clone_size: -; cdr3_nt: TGTGCCAGCAGTTGGACAGAGAACACCGGGGAGCTGTTTTTT; cdr3_aa: CASSWTENTGELFF
j_call: TRBJ1-3; d_call: TRBD1; v_call: TRBV7-9; clone_size: -; cdr3_nt: TGTGCCAGCAGCTTAACAGGGGGCGCGGACACCATATATTTT; cdr3_aa: CASSLTGGADTIYF
j_call: TRBJ2-1; d_call: -; v_call: TRBV5-6; clone_size: -; cdr3_nt: TGTGCCAGCAGCTTGGGAATACAGGGTTTTAGCTACAATGAGCAGTTCTTC; cdr3_aa: CASSLGIQGFSYNEQFF
j_call: TRBJ1-2; d_call: -; v_call: TRBV2; clone_size: -; cdr3_nt: TGTGCCAGCCGGGAGGGGGGCTACACCTTC; cdr3_aa: CASREGGYTF
j_call: TRBJ1-4; d_call: -; v_call: TRBV10-3; clone_size: -; cdr3_nt: TGTGCCATCAGTGAGGCCCCGGTTAATGAAAAACTGTTTTTT; cdr3_aa: CAISEAPVNEKLFF
j_call: TRBJ2-5; d_call: -; v_call: TRBV10-3; clone_size: -; cdr3_nt: TGTGCCATCAGTGGACATCTAGCGCTCCTGGGGGAGACCCAGTACTTC; cdr3_aa: CAISGHLALLGETQYF
j_call: TRBJ2-7; d_call: TRBD1; v_call: TRBV2; clone_size: -; cdr3_nt: TGTGCCAGGGGAGTGGACAGGGGGCAGAGGTCGCTCTCCTACGAGCAGTACTTC; cdr3_aa: CARGVDRGQRSLSYEQYF